This entry lists 20 T cell receptor beta chains sequenced from one sample in a study of cytomegalovirus exposure and HLA in healthy donors. The PCR had 60 Vbeta and 13 Jbeta primers. Assay: immunoSEQ multiplex PCR; the TCRdb copy retains only in-frame clones and omits some. This repertoire comprises more than 90,000 clones; its ten largest clones make up around 3.4%. The sample consisted of PBMCs. The receptors stem from a man aged 30 to 39 in good health and CMV-seronegative.

The chain carries TRBV30 and TRBJ2-2; 7 nucleotides match TRBD2. This CDR3 region has 14 residues. The junction had 2 bases not matched to a gene; V was cut back by 2 bases and J by 2 bases. Germline assignment: CDR1 GTSNPN and CDR2 SVGIG (reference sequence). CDR3 coding DNA: TGTGCCTGGAGTAGCGGGGAAAACACCGGGGAGCTGTTTTTT. Its protein is CAWSSGENTGELFF.

For this clone: An end of the junction does not agree with germline; a read error may underlie this. V gene TRBV5-1 combines with J gene TRBJ2-7; 7 bases agree with TRBD2. CDR1 and CDR2 from the germline V gene are SGHRS and YFSETQ. This CDR3 is 16 amino acids long. This CDR3 reads CAGSLGGTTPSYEQYF. In DNA, the CDR3 is TGCGCCGGCAGCTTGGGAGGGACTACTCCATCCTACGAGCAGTACTTC.

J is TRBJ1-5 and V is TRBV19, with D hard to call. The germline gives CDR1 LNHDA, CDR2 SQIVND (reference sequence). V was shortened by 9 bases and J by 4 bases, with 7 bases between the two germline ends. The CDR3 contains 11 residues. The CDR3 DNA is TGTGCCAGCACGGGGAATCAGCCCCAGCATTTT. Translated, it gives CASTGNQPQHF. The variable domain in full, with the rest retrieved from reference TRBV19 and TRBJ1-5, is DGGITQSPKYLFRKEGQNVTLSCEQNLNHDAMYWYRQDPGQGLRLIYYSQIVNDFQKGDIAEGYSVSREKKESFPLTVTSAQKNPTAFYLCASTGNQPQHFGDGTRLSIL.

This chain links TRBV6-4 with TRBJ2-3; D gene ambiguous. In germline, CDR1 is MRHNA, CDR2 SNTAGT. V shed 3 bases and J shed 1 base, with 8 bases lying between them. The CDR3 has 14 residues. The CDR3 DNA sequence: TGTGCCAGCAGTGAGTCCCCGGGCACAGATACGCAGTATTTT. Translation: CASSESPGTDTQYF.

The J gene is TRBJ1-4, the V gene TRBV7-9; 10 bases map to TRBD1. The V gene's germline CDR1 is SEHNR and CDR2 FQNEAQ (reference sequence). V lost 3 bases to trimming and J lost 7 bases; unmatched junction nucleotides: 8. The length of the CDR3 is 16 residues. The CDR3, as DNA: TGTGCCAGCAGCTTGGACAGGGGGGTGATAGGTGAAAAACTGTTTTTT. This translates into CASSLDRGVIGEKLFF.

As to this clone: At one of its ends the junction is not consistent with the germline gene, which may arise from a read error. The chain uses TRBV30 and TRBJ2-7; TRBD1 agrees at 10 bases. Looked up from germline, CDR1 is GTSNPN and CDR2 is SVGIG (reference sequence). The length of the CDR3 is 12 residues. The CDR3 is CAWSVQGTGVCF. The CDR3 DNA reads as TGTGCCTGGAGTGTACAAGGGACAGGGGTTTGCTTC.

The V gene is TRBV9, the J gene TRBJ2-1; no firm D call. Germline values: CDR1 SGDLS, CDR2 YYNGEE. The CDR3 loop spans 17 amino acids. V was cut by 1 base and J by 8 bases, with 22 bases left in between. As DNA, the CDR3 is TGTGCCAGCAGCGTATTGCAATATATAAGGAGATCCGATGAGCAGTTCTTC. Translation: CASSVLQYIRRSDEQFF.

The rearrangement links TRBV5-1 to TRBJ2-5, with a possible D match to TRBD1 (5 bases). CDR1 and CDR2 from the germline V gene are SGHRS and YFSETQ. The CDR3 loop spans 13 amino acids. V lost 5 bases and J 2 bases, leaving 10 bases between the germline ends. Here the CDR3 reads CASSDRPQETQYF. The CDR3 coding sequence is TGCGCCAGCAGTGACAGACCTCAAGAGACCCAGTACTTC.

J is TRBJ1-1 and V is TRBV21-1; the DNA was not compared with TRBD1, the D call given in the table. TRBV21-1 counts as a pseudogene. This CDR3 is 11 amino acids long. The CDR3 nucleotides are TGTGCCAGCAACCACAGGGAGGAAGCTTTCTTT. Amino acids: CASNHREEAFF.

The rearrangement joins TRBV7-8 to TRBJ2-7; possible D gene TRBD2, 5 bases. CDR1 is SGHVS and CDR2 is FQNEAQ in the germline V gene. This CDR3 has 13 amino acids. Trimming took 5 bases from V and 4 from J, leaving 12 bases between them. CDR3 nucleotides: TGTGCCAGCAGCCAAGAGGGCAGATACGAGCAGTACTTC. It specifies CASSQEGRYEQYF.

This chain uses TRBV2 with TRBJ2-5; D might be TRBD1 (7 bases). Trimming removed 0 bases at V and 2 bases at J, with 13 bases between. CDR1 SNHLY and CDR2 FYNNEI come from the germline V gene. This CDR3 region has 16 residues. For the CDR3, the DNA is TGTGCCAGCAGTGAAGCGCCGCAGGGGGGACAAGAGACCCAGTACTTC. It is translated as CASSEAPQGGQETQYF.

This chain connects TRBV5-1 to TRBJ2-7; the D gene is possibly TRBD2 (7 bases). The germline V gene has CDR1 SGHRS and CDR2 YFSETQ. This CDR3 comprises 13 residues. Trimming cost V 2 bases and J 7 bases, with 13 bases left between them. The CDR3 DNA is TGCGCCAGCAGCTTCGGGGGGCCTCAAGAGCAGTACTTC. Amino acid sequence: CASSFGGPQEQYF.

The chain couples TRBV5-1 to TRBJ1-1, with unresolved D. Germline V gene lookup returns CDR1 SGHRS and CDR2 YFSETQ. The CDR3 consists of 14 residues. Trimming removed 3 bases at V and 1 base at J, with 10 bases between. CDR3 in DNA: TGCGCCAGCAGCTGGTCCTTCGGGAACACTGAAGCTTTCTTT. This codes for CASSWSFGNTEAFF.

This chain connects TRBV9 to TRBJ2-2; a weak D match, TRBD1 (5 bases). CDR1 SGDLS and CDR2 YYNGEE come from the germline V gene. CDR3 size: 14 residues. Trimming left V 7 bases short and J 1 base short, with 11 bases between. The CDR3 DNA reads TGTGCCAGCGAACGACAGTTGAACACCGGGGAGCTGTTTTTT. This translates into CASERQLNTGELFF.

The J gene is TRBJ2-5, the V gene TRBV7-8, with D possibly matching TRBD2 (7 bases). The J call may be mistaken, given a closer DNA end match to TRBJ2-7. The CDR3 totals 16 residues. Germline V gene lookup returns CDR1 SGHVS and CDR2 FQNEAQ. This CDR3 reads CASSLNPRGAHYEQYF. In DNA, the CDR3 is TGTGCCAGCAGCTTAAATCCCCGGGGGGCGCACTACGAGCAGTACTTC.

The chain joins TRBV5-4 to TRBJ2-5, with D possibly being TRBD1 (6 bases). V was trimmed by 1 base and J by 3 bases, leaving 7 bases between them. The CDR3 length is 13 residues. The germline V gene encodes CDR1 SGHNT and CDR2 YYREEE (reference sequence). CDR3 coding DNA: TGTGCCAGCAGCTTGAACAGGGAAGAGACCCAGTACTTC. Encoded protein: CASSLNREETQYF.

V usage is TRBV7-9 and J usage is TRBJ1-5; 9 bases line up with TRBD1. The CDR3 length is 14 residues. Per the germline V gene, CDR1 is SEHNR and CDR2 is FQNEAQ (reference sequence). The ends lost 5 bases at V and 5 bases at J; junction bases unmatched: 4. The chain's CDR3 is CASSKDRGDQPQHF. For the CDR3, the DNA is TGTGCCAGCAGCAAGGACAGGGGTGATCAGCCCCAGCATTTT.

The rearrangement joins TRBV4-2 to TRBJ2-3, with 8 bases that match TRBD2. This CDR3 is 17 amino acids long. Germline V gene data show CDR1 as LGHNA and CDR2 as YNFKEQ. The ends lost 0 bases at V and 2 bases at J; junction bases unmatched: 7. CDR3 in amino acids: CASSQDRRGDATDTQYF. CDR3 bases: TGTGCCAGCAGCCAAGACAGGCGGGGGGATGCCACAGATACGCAGTATTTT.

The CDR3: CASSYLAGVTDTQYF. CDR3 in DNA: TGTGCCAGCAGTTATCTAGCGGGGGTGACAGATACGCAGTATTTT. The V and J genes are TRBV6-5 and TRBJ2-3, with TRBD2 matching over 10 bases. The germline V gene has CDR1 MNHEY and CDR2 SVGAGI. V dropped 3 bases and J dropped 3; count of bases not matched to a gene: 3. CDR3 length: 15 amino acids.

This chain links TRBV7-6 with TRBJ1-3; the D is unclear. V was trimmed by 1 base and J by 2 bases, leaving 9 bases between them. This CDR3 is 15 amino acids long. The germline V gene encodes CDR1 SGHVS and CDR2 FNYEAQ. The CDR3, as DNA: TGTGCCAGCAGCTTAGGTGTCGGGACTGGAAACACCATATATTTT. This translates into CASSLGVGTGNTIYF.